The rows below give T cell receptor beta chains drawn from one sample of a study of cytomegalovirus exposure and HLA in healthy donors. The protocol was immunoSEQ multiplex PCR, while the TCRdb copy is restricted to in-frame clones and leaves out a portion. This listing includes about 77,000 clones. The specimen was PBMCs. The receptors originated from a man aged 50-60 years in good health and CMV-seropositive. CDR3s include the opening cysteine and the closing phenylalanine or tryptophan. Fields, in order: J gene, V gene, D gene, CDR3 DNA, CDR3 protein. A D gene is named only where the DNA matches it firmly.

J gene: TRBJ1-1
V gene: TRBV19
D gene: .
CDR3 DNA: TGTGCCAGTGCCCTGGGGGCCATGAACACTGAAGCTTTCTTT
CDR3 protein: CASALGAMNTEAFF

J gene: TRBJ1-6
V gene: TRBV19
D gene: TRBD1
CDR3 DNA: TGTGCCAGTAGTATAGTGAGGGGGCATTCACCCCTCCACTTT
CDR3 protein: CASSIVRGHSPLHF

J gene: TRBJ1-4
V gene: TRBV2
D gene: .
CDR3 DNA: TGTGCCAGCAGTGAAGGGGACATGATGTTTGAAAAACTGTTTTTT
CDR3 protein: CASSEGDMMFEKLFF

J gene: TRBJ1-2
V gene: TRBV10-2
D gene: TRBD1
CDR3 DNA: TGCGCCAGCGGACAGGGGAACTATGGCTACACCTTC
CDR3 protein: CASGQGNYGYTF

J gene: TRBJ2-1
V gene: TRBV7-2
D gene: TRBD1
CDR3 DNA: TGTGCCAGCAGCTTATCCGGGACAGGGTATGAGCAGTTCTTC
CDR3 protein: CASSLSGTGYEQFF

J gene: TRBJ2-1
V gene: TRBV6-5
D gene: TRBD2
CDR3 DNA: TGTGCCTGCTCGGAACTAGCGGGAGGAAATGAGCAGTTCTTC
CDR3 protein: CACSELAGGNEQFF

J gene: TRBJ2-1
V gene: TRBV5-1
D gene: .
CDR3 DNA: TGCGCCAGCAGCCCGGAGGGGGGGAGAGAGCAGTTCTTC
CDR3 protein: CASSPEGGREQFF

J gene: TRBJ2-1
V gene: TRBV5-1
D gene: TRBD1
CDR3 DNA: TGCGCCAGCAGCTTGGAATGGCCAGGGGGCGCTTACAATGAGCAGTTCTTC
CDR3 protein: CASSLEWPGGAYNEQFF

J gene: TRBJ1-2
V gene: TRBV19
D gene: .
CDR3 DNA: TGTGCCAGTAGTATGTCTTACCCTCGCGGATATGGCTACACCTTC
CDR3 protein: CASSMSYPRGYGYTF

J gene: TRBJ1-2
V gene: TRBV5-1
D gene: .
CDR3 DNA: TGCGCCAGCAGCTACGGGTCCAACTATGGCTACACCTTC
CDR3 protein: CASSYGSNYGYTF

J gene: TRBJ1-1
V gene: TRBV6-5
D gene: .
CDR3 DNA: TGTGCCAGCAGCCGGGGAAGCACTGAAGCTTTCTTT
CDR3 protein: CASSRGSTEAFF

J gene: TRBJ2-1
V gene: TRBV7-8
D gene: TRBD1
CDR3 DNA: TGTGCCAGCAGCATACGACAGGGGTATGAGCAGTTCTTC
CDR3 protein: CASSIRQGYEQFF

J gene: TRBJ2-3
V gene: TRBV5-1
D gene: TRBD2
CDR3 DNA: TGCGCCAGCAGCTCACTCCTTAGCGGGAGTAAGGCAGATACGCAGTATTTT
CDR3 protein: CASSSLLSGSKADTQYF

J gene: TRBJ1-2
V gene: TRBV19
D gene: TRBD1
CDR3 DNA: TGTGCCAGTAGTATAGAGTTGACAGGGTCCTACATTTATGGCTACACCTTC
CDR3 protein: CASSIELTGSYIYGYTF

J gene: TRBJ1-2
V gene: TRBV5-4
D gene: .
CDR3 DNA: TGTGCCAGCAGCACCTCGACAGGTTCCTATGGCTACACCTTC
CDR3 protein: CASSTSTGSYGYTF

J gene: TRBJ1-2
V gene: TRBV5-1
D gene: .
CDR3 DNA: TGCGCCAGCAGCTCCAAGACAGCTAACTATGGCTACACCTTC
CDR3 protein: CASSSKTANYGYTF

J gene: TRBJ1-1
V gene: TRBV18
D gene: .
CDR3 DNA: TGTGCCAGCTCACAGTACGGGACTGAAGCTTTCTTT
CDR3 protein: CASSQYGTEAFF

J gene: TRBJ1-2
V gene: TRBV28
D gene: .
CDR3 DNA: TGTGCCAGCACCTTGCTCCAGGGTCCAAACTATGGCTACACCTTC
CDR3 protein: CASTLLQGPNYGYTF

J gene: TRBJ1-1
V gene: TRBV18
D gene: .
CDR3 DNA: TGTGCCAGCTCACCAGAACGGGAGCCGTCCACTGAAGCTTTCTTT
CDR3 protein: CASSPEREPSTEAFF

J gene: TRBJ1-1
V gene: TRBV6-6
D gene: .
CDR3 DNA: TGTGCCAGCAGCGCCAAGGGGGAGAGGACTGAAGCTTTCTTT
CDR3 protein: CASSAKGERTEAFF

J gene: TRBJ1-4
V gene: TRBV28
D gene: .
CDR3 DNA: TGTGCCAGCGGAAAAGCCCGGGGACTACTGTTTTTT
CDR3 protein: CASGKARGLLFF

J gene: TRBJ1-4
V gene: TRBV6-1
D gene: TRBD1
CDR3 DNA: TGTGCCAGTTTTGACAGGGGGCTAGGGGAAAAACTGTTTTTT
CDR3 protein: CASFDRGLGEKLFF

J gene: TRBJ1-1
V gene: TRBV2
D gene: .
CDR3 DNA: TGTGCCAGCAGAGGAGGGAGGGACACTGAAGCTTTCTTT
CDR3 protein: CASRGGRDTEAFF

J gene: TRBJ2-3
V gene: TRBV6-6
D gene: TRBD2
CDR3 DNA: TGTGCCAGCAGCCTCCGGACTAGCGGGGGGCGAGATACGCAGTATTTT
CDR3 protein: CASSLRTSGGRDTQYF

J gene: TRBJ1-1
V gene: TRBV7-9
D gene: .
CDR3 DNA: TGTGCCAGCAGCTTAGAAGTTAACAGTGAAGCTTTCTTT
CDR3 protein: CASSLEVNSEAFF

J gene: TRBJ1-6
V gene: TRBV5-6
D gene: TRBD1
CDR3 DNA: TGTGCCAGCAGCGTACAGGGGGCGGGGGCCTATAATTCACCCCTCCACTTT
CDR3 protein: CASSVQGAGAYNSPLHF

J gene: TRBJ2-7
V gene: TRBV18
D gene: .
CDR3 DNA: TGTGCCAGCTCACCACCGGGCCTAGCTCTCTACGAGCAGTACTTC
CDR3 protein: CASSPPGLALYEQYF

J gene: TRBJ2-5
V gene: TRBV7-3
D gene: .
CDR3 DNA: TGTGCCAGCAGCTTAACGCCAGGGCCCCAAGAGACCCAGTACTTC
CDR3 protein: CASSLTPGPQETQYF